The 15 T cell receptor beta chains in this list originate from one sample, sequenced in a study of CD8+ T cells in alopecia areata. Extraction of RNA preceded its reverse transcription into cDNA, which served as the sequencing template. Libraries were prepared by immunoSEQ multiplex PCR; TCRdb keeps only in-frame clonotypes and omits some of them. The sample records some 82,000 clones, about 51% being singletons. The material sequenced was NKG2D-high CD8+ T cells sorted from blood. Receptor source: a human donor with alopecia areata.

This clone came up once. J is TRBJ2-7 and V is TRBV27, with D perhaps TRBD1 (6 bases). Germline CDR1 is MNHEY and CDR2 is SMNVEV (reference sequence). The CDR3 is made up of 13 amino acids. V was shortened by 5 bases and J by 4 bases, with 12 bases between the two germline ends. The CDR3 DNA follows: TGTGCCAGCAGTCTAAGAACAGGGTACGAGCAGTACTTC. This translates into CASSLRTGYEQYF.

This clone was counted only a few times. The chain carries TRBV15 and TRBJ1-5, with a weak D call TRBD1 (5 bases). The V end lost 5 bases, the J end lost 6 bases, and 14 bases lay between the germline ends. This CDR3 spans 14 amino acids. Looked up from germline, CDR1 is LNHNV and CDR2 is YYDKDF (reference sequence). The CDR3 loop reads CATSGTVLGQPQHF. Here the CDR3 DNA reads TGTGCCACCAGCGGGACTGTTCTCGGTCAGCCCCAGCATTTT.

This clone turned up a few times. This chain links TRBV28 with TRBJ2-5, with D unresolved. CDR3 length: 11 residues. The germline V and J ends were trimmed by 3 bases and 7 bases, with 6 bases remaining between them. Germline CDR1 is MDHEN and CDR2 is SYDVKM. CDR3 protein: CASSFGWTQYF. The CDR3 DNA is TGTGCCAGCAGTTTCGGCTGGACCCAGTACTTC.

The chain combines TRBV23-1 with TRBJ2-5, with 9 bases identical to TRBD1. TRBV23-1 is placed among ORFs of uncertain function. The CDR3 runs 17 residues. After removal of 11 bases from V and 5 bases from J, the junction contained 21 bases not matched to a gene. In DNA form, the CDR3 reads TGCGCCCGAGGGTTGACGGGACAGGGAAGTTGCGGGGAGACCCAGTACTTC. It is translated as CARGLTGQGSCGETQYF.

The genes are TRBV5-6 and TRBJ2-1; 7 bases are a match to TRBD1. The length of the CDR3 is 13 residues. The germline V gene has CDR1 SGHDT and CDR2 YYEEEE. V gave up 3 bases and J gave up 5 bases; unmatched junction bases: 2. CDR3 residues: CASSWGTDNEQFF. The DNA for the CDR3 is TGTGCCAGCAGCTGGGGGACAGACAATGAGCAGTTCTTC.

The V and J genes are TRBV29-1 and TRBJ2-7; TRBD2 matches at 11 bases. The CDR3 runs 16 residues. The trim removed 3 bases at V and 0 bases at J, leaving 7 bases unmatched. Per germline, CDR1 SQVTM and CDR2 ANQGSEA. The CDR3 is CSVDELAGADSYEQYF. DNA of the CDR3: TGCAGCGTTGATGAACTAGCGGGGGCCGACTCCTACGAGCAGTACTTC.

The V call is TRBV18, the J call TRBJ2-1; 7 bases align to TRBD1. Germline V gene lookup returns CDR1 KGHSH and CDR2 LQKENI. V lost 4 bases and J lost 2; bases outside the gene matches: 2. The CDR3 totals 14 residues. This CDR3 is CASSQGTAYNEQFF. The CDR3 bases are TGTGCCAGCTCACAAGGGACAGCCTACAATGAGCAGTTCTTC.

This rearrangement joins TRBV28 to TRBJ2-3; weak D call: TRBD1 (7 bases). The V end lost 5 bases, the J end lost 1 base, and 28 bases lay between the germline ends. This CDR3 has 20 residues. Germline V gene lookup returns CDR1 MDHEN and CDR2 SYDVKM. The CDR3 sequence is CASSAPPGQRAPIGTDTQYF. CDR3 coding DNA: TGTGCCAGCAGTGCTCCCCCGGGACAGCGGGCCCCTATTGGCACAGATACGCAGTATTTT.

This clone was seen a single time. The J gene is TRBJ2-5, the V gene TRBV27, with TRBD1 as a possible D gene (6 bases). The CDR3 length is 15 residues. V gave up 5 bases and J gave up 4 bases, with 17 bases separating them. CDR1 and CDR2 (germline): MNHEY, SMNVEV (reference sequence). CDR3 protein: CASSPMGALGETQYF. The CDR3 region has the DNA TGTGCCAGCAGTCCAATGGGGGCCTTAGGAGAGACCCAGTACTTC.

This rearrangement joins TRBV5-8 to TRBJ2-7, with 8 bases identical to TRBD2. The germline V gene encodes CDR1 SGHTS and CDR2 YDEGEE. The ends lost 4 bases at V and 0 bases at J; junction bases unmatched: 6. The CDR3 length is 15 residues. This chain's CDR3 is CASSPGGGSSYEQYF. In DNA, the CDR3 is TGTGCCAGCAGCCCCGGGGGGGGAAGCTCCTACGAGCAGTACTTC.

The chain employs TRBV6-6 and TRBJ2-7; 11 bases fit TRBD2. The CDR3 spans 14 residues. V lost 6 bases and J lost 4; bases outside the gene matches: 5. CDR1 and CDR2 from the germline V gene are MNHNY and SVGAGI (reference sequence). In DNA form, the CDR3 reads TGTGCCAGCAGCCATACTAGCGGGGGATACGAGCAGTACTTC. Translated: CASSHTSGGYEQYF.

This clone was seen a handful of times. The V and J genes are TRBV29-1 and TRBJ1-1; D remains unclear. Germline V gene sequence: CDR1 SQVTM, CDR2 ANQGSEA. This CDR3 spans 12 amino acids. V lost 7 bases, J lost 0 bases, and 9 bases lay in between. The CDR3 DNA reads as TGCAGCGCTGCGGTCATGAACACTGAAGCTTTCTTT. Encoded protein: CSAAVMNTEAFF.

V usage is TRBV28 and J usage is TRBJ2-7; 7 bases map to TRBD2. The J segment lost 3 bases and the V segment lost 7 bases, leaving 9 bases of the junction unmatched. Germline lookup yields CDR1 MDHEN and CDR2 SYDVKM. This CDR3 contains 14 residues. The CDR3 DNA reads TGTGCCAGCAATTCCGGGACTACGGTCTACGAGCAGTACTTC. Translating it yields CASNSGTTVYEQYF.

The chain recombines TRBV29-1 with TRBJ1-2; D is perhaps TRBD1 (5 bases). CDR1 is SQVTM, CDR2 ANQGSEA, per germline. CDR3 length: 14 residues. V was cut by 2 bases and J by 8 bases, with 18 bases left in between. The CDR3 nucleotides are TGCAGCGTTGAATGGGGGGATCTTGCTGGAGGCTACACCTTC. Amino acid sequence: CSVEWGDLAGGYTF.

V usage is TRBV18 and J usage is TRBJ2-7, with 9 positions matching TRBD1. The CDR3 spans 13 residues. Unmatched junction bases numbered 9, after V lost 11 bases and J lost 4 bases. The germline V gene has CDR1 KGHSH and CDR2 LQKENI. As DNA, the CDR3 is TGTGCCGCCGGGACAGGGAAGGTGTACGAGCAGTACTTC. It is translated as CAAGTGKVYEQYF. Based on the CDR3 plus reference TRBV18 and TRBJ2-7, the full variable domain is NAGVMQNPRHLVRRRGQEARLRCSPMKGHSHVYWYRQLPEEGLKFMVYLQKENIIDESGMPKERFSAEFPKEGPSILRIQQVVRGDSAAYFCAAGTGKVYEQYFGPGTRLTVT.